Listed below are T cell receptor beta chains from one sample, sequenced in a study of cytotoxic CD8 clonotypes in ibrutinib-treated CLL. Sequenced by immunoSEQ multiplex PCR; TCRdb stores in-frame clones only, minus some. Among 200,000 to 250,000 clones listed, more than 75% were seen once. The sample here was PBMCs, taken after 12 months of ibrutinib treatment. All receptors come from a human donor with chronic lymphocytic leukemia. The CDR3 runs from the conserved cysteine through the conserved F or W. A D gene is named only where the DNA matches it firmly. The listing skips clone size in some rows; elsewhere it reads once, few, many or a size class.

cdr3_aa: CASSQRPGNQPQHF
cdr3_nt: TGTGCCAGCTCACAGAGGCCCGGCAATCAGCCCCAGCATTTT
j_call: TRBJ1-5
clone_size: once
d_call: -
v_call: TRBV15

cdr3_aa: CASSLDWMYEQYF
cdr3_nt: TGTGCCAGCAGCTTAGATTGGATGTACGAGCAGTACTTC
j_call: TRBJ2-7
clone_size: -
d_call: -
v_call: TRBV7-9

cdr3_aa: CASSPTTDQPQHF
cdr3_nt: TGTGCCAGCTCACCGACGACGGATCAGCCCCAGCATTTT
j_call: TRBJ1-5
clone_size: -
d_call: -
v_call: TRBV18

cdr3_aa: CASRTSGGPGETQYF
cdr3_nt: TGTGCCAGCCGGACTAGCGGGGGGCCCGGGGAGACCCAGTACTTC
j_call: TRBJ2-5
clone_size: few
d_call: TRBD2
v_call: TRBV27

cdr3_aa: CASSQEGRSSYEQYF
cdr3_nt: TGTGCCAGCAGTCAGGAGGGCCGGAGCTCCTACGAGCAGTACTTC
j_call: TRBJ2-7
clone_size: -
d_call: -
v_call: TRBV2

cdr3_aa: CASTQGAGDTQYF
cdr3_nt: TGTGCCAGCACCCAGGGGGCCGGAGATACGCAGTATTTT
j_call: TRBJ2-3
clone_size: -
d_call: TRBD1
v_call: TRBV2

cdr3_aa: CASRLAGASYNEQFF
cdr3_nt: TGTGCCAGCAGACTAGCGGGAGCGTCCTACAATGAGCAGTTCTTC
j_call: TRBJ2-1
clone_size: -
d_call: TRBD2
v_call: TRBV27

cdr3_aa: CASSLNMGVNTEAFF
cdr3_nt: TGTGCCAGCAGCTTAAATATGGGGGTGAACACTGAAGCTTTCTTT
j_call: TRBJ1-1
clone_size: once
d_call: -
v_call: TRBV7-9

cdr3_aa: CASSQVGDRGETQYF
cdr3_nt: TGCGCCAGCAGCCAAGTTGGGGACAGGGGAGAGACCCAGTACTTC
j_call: TRBJ2-5
clone_size: -
d_call: TRBD1
v_call: TRBV4-1

cdr3_aa: CATSTRLAGGPYNEQFF
cdr3_nt: TGTGCCACCAGCACCCGACTAGCGGGAGGGCCATACAATGAGCAGTTCTTC
j_call: TRBJ2-1
clone_size: -
d_call: TRBD2
v_call: TRBV15